This TCR beta chain was sequenced for a study of response to subunit inactivated influenza vaccine. TCRdb re-analysed the RT-PCR reads in MiXCR, keeping a single row per CDR3 protein. The data hold a few hundred thousand distinct CDR3 sequences, with approximately 7.8% observed a single time. Findings of the study overall: The authors proposed limited new T cell recruitment per seasonal influenza vaccination.

The sample holds a few counts of this clonotype. Its antigen is unknown. The sample consisted of PBMCs from blood, taken 23 to 25 months after vaccination. The sequence derives from a man between 45 and 75 years old who received an inactivated influenza vaccine.

The CDR3 DNA reads as TGTGCCATCAGCGATCCAGGGGGCGGGTCCTTTAATGAGCAGTTCTTC. Protein: CAISDPGGGSFNEQFF. The chain uses TRBV10-3 and TRBJ2-1; 8 nucleotides align to TRBD1. The germline V gene encodes CDR1 ENHRY and CDR2 SYGVKD. V dropped 6 bases and J dropped 7; count of bases not matched to a gene: 14. The CDR3 covers 16 residues.